The sequence of this TCR beta chain was determined in a study of blood T cell repertoires in COVID-19. In the study overall: Researchers got acute and convalescent COVID-19 samples from the United States, Italy and Spain. In each case, the material was cDNA or gDNA derived from T cells, B-cell-depleted T cells, or PBMCs.

As processed by the authors: Estimates of nucleated cell counts were drawn from the amplification of reference gene primers. Assay: immunoSEQ multiplex PCR; the TCRdb copy retains only in-frame clones and omits some. The V and J calls and clone size were taken over from that table, and D and trimming were inferred from the DNA. The sample includes roughly 170,000 clones, almost 80% seen only once; the top ten take roughly 28%. Germline trimming cut 3 bases from V and 6 bases from J; bases unmatched to any gene: 1. This CDR3 is 14 amino acids long. Germline V CDR1 and CDR2: LNHDA, SQIVND (reference sequence).

The clonotype comes from a woman in her seventies with acute or convalescent COVID-19. V usage is TRBV19 and J usage is TRBJ2-1; TRBD1 agrees at 11 bases. Sequencing was carried out using peripheral blood. CDR3 bases: TGTGCCAGTAGTATGGGGACAGGGGGCAATGAGCAGTTCTTC. Translated, it gives CASSMGTGGNEQFF.